The 24 T cell receptor beta chains below come from one sample, sequenced in a study of T cells after yellow fever vaccination. TCRdb reanalysed the 5' RACE reads using MiXCR and keeps one entry per CDR3 protein. The sample shows about 120,000 distinct CDR3 sequences, roughly 6.8% of them seen only once. This specimen consisted of CD4+ T cells sorted from PBMCs, obtained around 45 days after the first yellow fever vaccination. The receptors were sampled from a man younger than 35 who received the YFV17D yellow fever vaccine.

This clonotype was seen at least ten times. The chain recombines TRBV5-1 with TRBJ1-3, with a weak D call TRBD1 (6 bases). With 0 bases removed from V and 0 bases from J, the gap between germline ends came to 10 bases. The germline V gene encodes CDR1 SGHRS and CDR2 YFSETQ. This CDR3 spans 16 amino acids. The CDR3 protein is CASSLGGQSSGNTIYF. In DNA form, the CDR3 reads TGCGCCAGCAGCTTGGGAGGACAGAGCTCTGGAAACACCATATATTTT. The variable domain in full, with the rest retrieved from reference TRBV5-1 and TRBJ1-3, is KAGVTQTPRYLIKTRGQQVTLSCSPISGHRSVSWYQQTPGQGLQFLFEYFSETQRNKGNFPGRFSGRQFSNSRSEMNVSTLELGDSALYLCASSLGGQSSGNTIYFGEGSWLTVV.

At least ten counts were recorded for this clonotype. This rearrangement joins TRBV20-1 to TRBJ2-7, with 11 bases aligning to TRBD2. The germline CDR1 and CDR2 sequences are DFQATT and SNEGSKA (reference sequence). V lost 3 bases to trimming and J lost 7 bases; unmatched junction nucleotides: 14. The CDR3 spans 16 residues. The CDR3 region has the DNA TGCAGTGCTAGTCCCCGACTAGCGGGGACGACTGAGGAGCAGTACTTC. The encoded protein is CSASPRLAGTTEEQYF.

The chain has TRBV6-5 and TRBJ2-5; 10 bases fit TRBD2. The CDR3 length is 15 residues. Germline V gives CDR1 MNHEY, CDR2 SVGAGI. J lost 5 bases, V lost 7 bases, and 10 bases had no gene match. CDR3 bases: TGTGCCAGCACCCAGGGGCTAGCGGGGGTTGAGACCCAGTACTTC. Encoded protein: CASTQGLAGVETQYF.

On this clonotype: Possible read error: a much larger clone is one base away. The CDR3 loop reads CSVSPDLLNTGELFF. In DNA form, the CDR3 reads TGCAGCGTTTCCCCGGACCTTTTGAACACCGGGGAGCTGTTTTTT. The chain is built from TRBV29-1 and TRBJ2-2; unclear D gene. CDR3 size: 15 residues. V lost 5 bases and J 1 base, leaving 14 bases between the germline ends. In germline, CDR1 is SQVTM, CDR2 ANQGSEA.

This clonotype occurred many times. The chain is built from TRBV7-2 and TRBJ2-3; D might be TRBD1 (5 bases). CDR1 is SGHTA and CDR2 is FQGNSA in the germline V gene. The CDR3 runs to 13 residues. Trimming stripped 8 bases from V and 2 bases from J, with 11 bases between. The CDR3 sequence: CASATGNTDTQYF. CDR3 nucleotides: TGTGCCAGCGCCACAGGAAACACAGATACGCAGTATTTT.

This clonotype was seen repeatedly, ten times or more. V is TRBV4-1 and J is TRBJ1-6; maybe TRBD1 (6 bases). The CDR3 sequence is 15 residues long. Germline lookup yields CDR1 MGHRA and CDR2 YSYEKL. V was cut by 0 bases and J by 4 bases, with 7 bases left in between. In nucleotides, the CDR3 is TGCGCCAGCAGCCAAGATCAGGGGTATAATTCACCCCTCCACTTT. Its protein product is CASSQDQGYNSPLHF.

This clonotype was observed at least ten times. The chain has TRBV5-5 and TRBJ2-5; D remains unclear. Trimming shortened V by 0 bases and J by 5 bases, and 11 bases separated the two germline ends. Germline assignment: CDR1 SGHKS and CDR2 YYEKEE (reference sequence). The CDR3 extends over 14 amino acids. This chain's CDR3 is CASSLGVMAETQYF. CDR3 nucleotide sequence: TGTGCCAGCAGCTTGGGAGTAATGGCGGAGACCCAGTACTTC. Full variable domain (rest looked up from reference TRBV5-5 and TRBJ2-5): DAGVTQSPTHLIKTRGQQVTLRCSPISGHKSVSWYQQVLGQGPQFIFQYYEKEERGRGNFPDRFSARQFPNYSSELNVNALLLGDSALYLCASSLGVMAETQYFGPGTRLLVL.

The rearrangement joins TRBV3-1 to TRBJ2-5; TRBD1 agrees at 9 bases. Germline V gives CDR1 LGHDT, CDR2 YNNKEL (reference sequence). The CDR3 length is 15 residues. Trimming took 4 bases from V and 5 from J; bases not matched to a gene: 8. CDR3 region: CASSREGQGSETQYF. The CDR3 coding sequence is TGTGCCAGCAGCCGCGAGGGACAGGGTAGTGAGACCCAGTACTTC.

This clonotype has more than one count but fewer than ten. The chain joins TRBV4-2 to TRBJ1-1; D ambiguous. The V gene's germline CDR1 is LGHNA and CDR2 YNFKEQ. V was clipped by 2 bases and J by 2 bases, with 9 bases between them. The CDR3 length is 14 residues. This chain's CDR3 is CASSQFEGNTEAFF. In DNA, the CDR3 is TGTGCCAGCAGCCAATTCGAAGGAAACACTGAAGCTTTCTTT.

This clonotype was seen a handful of times. The chain couples TRBV5-4 to TRBJ2-5; 7 bases line up with TRBD2. The V gene's germline CDR1 is SGHNT and CDR2 YYREEE (reference sequence). The CDR3 extends over 15 amino acids. Unmatched junction bases numbered 10, after V lost 4 bases and J lost 4 bases. The CDR3 here is CASSPMGGFVETQYF. The CDR3 region has the DNA TGTGCCAGCAGCCCGATGGGGGGGTTCGTAGAGACCCAGTACTTC.

This clonotype was observed at least ten times. The chain is built from TRBV5-1 and TRBJ1-5, with D possibly being TRBD1 (5 bases). The CDR3 covers 15 residues. CDR1 SGHRS and CDR2 YFSETQ come from the germline V gene. V lost 4 bases and J 6 bases, leaving 17 bases between the germline ends. The CDR3 nucleotides are TGCGCCAGCAGCCCCGGAGGCAGGGAAGGTCAGCCCCAGCATTTT. Amino acids: CASSPGGREGQPQHF.

The table lists this clonotype with many counts. The chain has TRBV18 and TRBJ2-7, with D hard to call. V was shortened by 6 bases and J by 0 bases, with 12 bases between the two germline ends. The CDR3 spans 14 residues. The V gene's germline CDR1 is KGHSH and CDR2 LQKENI. The DNA for the CDR3 is TGTGCCAGCTCGCCCGCGACGGGCTCCTACGAGCAGTACTTC. Translated: CASSPATGSYEQYF.

This clonotype was detected ten times or more. The chain links TRBV10-3 to TRBJ1-2; TRBD1 matches at 11 bases. The CDR3 is 12 amino acids. The junction had 1 base not matched to a gene; V was cut back by 6 bases and J by 7 bases. In germline, CDR1 is ENHRY, CDR2 SYGVKD. The CDR3 region has the DNA TGTGCCATCAGGGACAGGGGGCCTGGCTACACCTTC. This sequence encodes CAIRDRGPGYTF.

In regard to this clonotype: This may stem from a read error, because a much larger clone lies one nucleotide away. The rearrangement joins TRBV12-3 or TRBV12-4 to TRBJ2-5; D is unclear. V was cut by 2 bases and J by 4 bases, with 5 bases left in between. The CDR3 length is 12 residues. In DNA, the CDR3 is TGTGCCAGCAGTTTACAGGCAGAGACCCAGTACTTC. Its translation is CASSLQAETQYF.

This clonotype occurred a few times. The V and J genes are TRBV19 and TRBJ1-5; a weak D match, TRBD1 (5 bases). Trimming stripped 4 bases from V and 8 bases from J, with 15 bases between. CDR1 LNHDA and CDR2 SQIVND come from the germline V gene (reference sequence). The CDR3 extends over 14 amino acids. Written as DNA, the CDR3 is TGTGCCAGTAGTAGCCAGAGTATGGGGGAGCCCCAGCATTTT. This encodes CASSSQSMGEPQHF.

Comment on this clonotype: A much larger clone differs from this one at a single base, so this may be a read error. The V gene is TRBV4-1, the J gene TRBJ2-2, with D perhaps matching TRBD1 (6 bases). Trimming shortened V by 4 bases and J by 0 bases, and 15 bases separated the two germline ends. The CDR3 has 17 amino acids. Germline V CDR1 and CDR2: MGHRA, YSYEKL. CDR3 in DNA: TGCGCCAGCAGCCTATCAGACAGGCTCCCGAACACCGGGGAGCTGTTTTTT. Encoded protein: CASSLSDRLPNTGELFF.

The genes are TRBV7-3 and TRBJ2-1; no firm D call. The germline V gene has CDR1 SGHTA and CDR2 FQGTGA. This CDR3 contains 15 residues. Trimming took 5 bases from V and 0 from J, leaving 11 bases between them. The DNA for the CDR3 is TGTGCCAGCAGCCCCGAAACCGGCTCCTACAATGAGCAGTTCTTC. It specifies CASSPETGSYNEQFF.

The CDR3 protein is CASSSTGSGETQYF. CDR3 nucleotides: TGTGCCAGCAGCTCGACAGGGTCGGGAGAGACCCAGTACTTC. The chain couples TRBV7-2 to TRBJ2-5; 7 nucleotides line up with TRBD1. The CDR3 sequence is 14 residues long. Germline trimming cut 4 bases from V and 4 bases from J; bases unmatched to any gene: 6. Germline V lookup: CDR1 SGHTA, CDR2 FQGNSA.

This clonotype was seen at least ten times. The rearrangement uses TRBV7-2 and TRBJ1-2; D gene uncertain. Germline loops: CDR1 SGHTA, CDR2 FQGNSA. Trimming took 6 bases from V and 5 from J, leaving 13 bases between them. The CDR3 runs to 13 residues. The CDR3 here is CASSPGSTYGYTF. As DNA, the CDR3 is TGTGCCAGCAGTCCTGGCAGTACTTATGGCTACACCTTC.

This clonotype was recorded at least ten times. This sequence joins TRBV6-5 and TRBJ1-6, with D perhaps matching TRBD1 (6 bases). Looked up from germline, CDR1 is MNHEY and CDR2 is SVGAGI. The CDR3 length is 12 residues. Between the trimmed V and J ends, which lost 5 bases and 10 bases, there was a span of 9 bases. CDR3 sequence (DNA): TGTGCCAGCAGTACGGGGGGCTCACCCCTCCACTTT. This translates into CASSTGGSPLHF.

Ten or more counts support this clonotype. The chain couples TRBV9 to TRBJ2-7; D may be TRBD1 (5 bases). The germline V gene encodes CDR1 SGDLS and CDR2 YYNGEE. This CDR3 spans 14 amino acids. Trimming took 3 bases from V and 1 from J, leaving 11 bases between them. CDR3 loop: CASSETTESYEQYF. DNA of the CDR3: TGTGCCAGCAGCGAAACGACAGAGTCCTACGAGCAGTACTTC.

This clonotype was detected many times. The chain couples TRBV11-2 to TRBJ2-1; 10 bases are a match to TRBD1. The junction had 5 bases not matched to a gene; V was cut back by 5 bases and J by 1 base. Germline lookup yields CDR1 SGHAT and CDR2 FQNNGV. CDR3 size: 16 residues. In nucleotides, the CDR3 is TGTGCCAGCAGCACCCGGGGACAGGGGTCCTACAATGAGCAGTTCTTC. Protein sequence: CASSTRGQGSYNEQFF.

The sample holds many counts of this clonotype. CDR3 DNA: TGTGCCAGCAGCATCAGGGCTTCTGGGGCCAACGTCCTGACTTTC. Translating it yields CASSIRASGANVLTF. This chain joins TRBV3-1 and TRBJ2-6; maybe TRBD1 (5 bases). CDR1 is LGHDT, CDR2 YNNKEL, per germline (reference sequence). CDR3 length: 15 residues. The germline V and J ends were trimmed by 5 bases and 1 base, with 9 bases remaining between them.

This chain uses TRBV7-2 with TRBJ1-6, with D hard to call. The CDR3 contains 13 residues. Trimming cost V 3 bases and J 9 bases, with 9 bases left between them. From germline, CDR1 is SGHTA and CDR2 FQGNSA. The CDR3 DNA follows: TGTGCCAGCAGCTTTAGACCGAGTTCACCCCTCCACTTT. The encoded protein is CASSFRPSSPLHF.